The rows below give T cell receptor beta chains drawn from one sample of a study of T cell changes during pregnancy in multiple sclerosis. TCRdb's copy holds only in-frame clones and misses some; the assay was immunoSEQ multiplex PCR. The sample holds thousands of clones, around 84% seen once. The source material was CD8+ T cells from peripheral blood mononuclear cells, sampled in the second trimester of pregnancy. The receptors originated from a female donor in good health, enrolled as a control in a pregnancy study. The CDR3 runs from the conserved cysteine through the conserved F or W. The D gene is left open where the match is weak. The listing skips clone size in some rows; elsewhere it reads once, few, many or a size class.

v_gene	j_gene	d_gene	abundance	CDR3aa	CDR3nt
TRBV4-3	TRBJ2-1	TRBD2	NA	CASSQDSSGGAGNEQFF	TGCGCCAGCAGCCAAGATAGCAGCGGGGGGGCGGGCAATGAGCAGTTCTTC
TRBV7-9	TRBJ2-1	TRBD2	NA	CASSQGLAGGGPAYNEQFF	TGTGCCAGCAGCCAGGGACTAGCGGGAGGTGGGCCAGCCTACAATGAGCAGTTCTTC
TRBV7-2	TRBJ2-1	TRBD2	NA	CASSPFPGGSYNEQFF	TGTGCCAGCAGCCCCTTCCCGGGGGGGTCCTACAATGAGCAGTTCTTC
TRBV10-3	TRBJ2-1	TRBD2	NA	CAISNPSGKNNEQFF	TGTGCCATCAGTAATCCTAGCGGGAAAAACAATGAGCAGTTCTTC
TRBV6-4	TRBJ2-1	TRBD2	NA	CASSDTSGSYNEQFF	TGTGCCAGCAGTGACACTAGCGGGTCCTACAATGAGCAGTTCTTC
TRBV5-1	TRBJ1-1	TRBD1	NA	CASSSWTGAEAFF	TGCGCCAGCAGCTCCTGGACAGGGGCTGAAGCTTTCTTT
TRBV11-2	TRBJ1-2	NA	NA	CASSFFRVPYGYTF	TGTGCCAGCAGCTTCTTCCGGGTCCCGTACGGCTACACCTTC
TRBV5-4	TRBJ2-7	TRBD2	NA	CASSFGAGVPYEQYF	TGTGCCAGCAGCTTTGGGGCGGGGGTTCCCTACGAGCAGTACTTC
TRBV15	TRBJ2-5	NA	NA	CATSDPGTLNRTQYF	TGTGCCACCAGCGATCCCGGGACTCTGAACAGGACCCAGTACTTC
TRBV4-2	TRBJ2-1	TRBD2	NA	CASSPHPSGGANEQFF	TGTGCCAGCAGCCCCCATCCTAGCGGGGGGGCAAATGAGCAGTTCTTC
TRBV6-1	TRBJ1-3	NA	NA	CATGKRQFSGNTIYF	TGTGCCACCGGGAAGCGGCAGTTCTCTGGAAACACCATATATTTT
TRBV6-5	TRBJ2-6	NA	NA	CASSYSGGSGANVLTF	TGTGCCAGCAGTTACTCAGGGGGCTCTGGGGCCAACGTCCTGACTTTC
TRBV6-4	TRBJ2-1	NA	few	CASSEFERSSYNEQFF	TGTGCCAGCAGTGAGTTCGAGCGGAGCTCCTACAATGAGCAGTTCTTC
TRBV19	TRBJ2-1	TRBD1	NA	CASSIVGQGYHNEQFF	TGTGCCAGTAGTATAGTCGGACAGGGGTACCACAATGAGCAGTTCTTC
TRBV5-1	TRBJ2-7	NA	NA	CASSLGTASSYEQYF	TGCGCCAGCAGCTTGGGGACAGCATCTTCCTACGAGCAGTACTTC
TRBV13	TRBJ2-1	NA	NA	CASSLVDGEQFF	TGTGCCAGCAGCTTAGTAGACGGGGAGCAGTTCTTC
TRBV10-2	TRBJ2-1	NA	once	CASSSQPNSYNEQFF	TGCGCCAGCAGTTCACAACCAAACTCCTACAATGAGCAGTTCTTC
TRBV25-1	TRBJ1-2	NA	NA	CATRIEAQYGYTF	TGTGCCACCAGGATCGAGGCGCAGTATGGCTACACCTTC
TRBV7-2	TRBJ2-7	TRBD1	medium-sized	CASSYPRGQSYEQYF	TGTGCCAGCAGTTATCCCCGGGGACAGTCCTACGAGCAGTACTTC
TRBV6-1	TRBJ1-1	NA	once	CASSEFSENTEAFF	TGTGCCAGCAGTGAGTTCTCAGAGAACACTGAAGCTTTCTTT
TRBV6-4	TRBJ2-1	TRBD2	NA	CASSETSGEDEQFF	TGTGCCAGCAGTGAGACTAGCGGGGAGGATGAGCAGTTCTTC
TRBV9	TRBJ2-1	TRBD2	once	CASSFAGLAGLSSYNEQFF	TGTGCCAGCAGCTTCGCGGGACTAGCGGGCCTGAGCTCCTACAATGAGCAGTTCTTC
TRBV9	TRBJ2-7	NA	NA	CASSVGTGTRTYEQYF	TGTGCCAGCAGCGTAGGCACCGGGACTCGTACTTACGAGCAGTACTTC
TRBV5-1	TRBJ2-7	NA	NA	CASSLGTGTYEQYF	TGCGCCAGCAGCTTGGGTACAGGGACCTACGAGCAGTACTTC
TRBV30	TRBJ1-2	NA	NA	CAAESTQGSSAGYTF	TGTGCCGCCGAATCCACACAGGGATCGTCTGCCGGCTACACCTTC
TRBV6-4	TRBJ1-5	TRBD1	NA	CASSEGQGANQPQHF	TGTGCCAGCAGTGAGGGACAGGGGGCAAATCAGCCCCAGCATTTT
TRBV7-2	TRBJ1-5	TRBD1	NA	CASSLDRAQPQHF	TGTGCCAGCAGTTTAGACAGGGCTCAGCCCCAGCATTTT
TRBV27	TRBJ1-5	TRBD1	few	CASSPGQGSNQPQHF	TGTGCCAGCAGTCCGGGACAGGGGAGCAATCAGCCCCAGCATTTT
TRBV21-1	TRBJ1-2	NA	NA	CASSKEQGHGYTF	TGTGCCAGCAGCAAAGAACAGGGCCATGGCTACACCTTC
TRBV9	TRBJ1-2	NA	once	CASSVGDLPYGYTF	TGTGCCAGCAGCGTAGGAGATCTGCCCTATGGCTACACCTTC
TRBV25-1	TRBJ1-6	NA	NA	CASSTPGMGSPLHF	TGTGCCAGCAGTACCCCAGGGATGGGCTCACCCCTCCACTTT
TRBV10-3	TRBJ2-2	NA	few	CAITPGTGELFF	TGTGCCATCACCCCCGGCACCGGGGAGCTGTTTTTT
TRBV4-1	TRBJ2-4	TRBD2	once	CASSQARLAGRTAKNIQYF	TGCGCCAGCAGCCAAGCGAGACTAGCGGGCCGCACCGCCAAAAACATTCAGTACTTC
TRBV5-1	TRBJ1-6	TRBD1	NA	CASSLAMGVQGGNSPLHF	TGCGCCAGCAGCTTGGCGATGGGAGTACAGGGGGGGAATTCACCCCTCCACTTT
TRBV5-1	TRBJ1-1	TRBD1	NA	CASTVDRGPPEAFF	TGCGCCAGCACCGTAGACAGGGGGCCCCCTGAAGCTTTCTTT
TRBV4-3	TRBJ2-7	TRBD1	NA	CASSQDFTGASYEQYF	TGCGCCAGCAGCCAAGATTTCACAGGGGCCTCCTACGAGCAGTACTTC
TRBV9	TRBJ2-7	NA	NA	CASSSRGREQYF	TGTGCCAGCAGCTCCAGGGGGAGGGAGCAGTACTTC
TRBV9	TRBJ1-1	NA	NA	CASSVVEGSTEAFF	TGTGCCAGCAGCGTAGTGGAGGGGAGCACTGAAGCTTTCTTT
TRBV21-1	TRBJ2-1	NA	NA	CASSKVPLAGEGYNEQFF	TGTGCCAGCAGCAAGGTCCCCTTAGCGGGAGAAGGCTACAATGAGCAGTTCTTC
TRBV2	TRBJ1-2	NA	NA	CASSDANGQYGYTF	TGTGCCAGCAGTGACGCGAACGGACAGTATGGCTACACCTTC
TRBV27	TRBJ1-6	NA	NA	CASSENGSDLHF	TGTGCCAGCAGCGAAAACGGTAGCGACCTCCACTTT
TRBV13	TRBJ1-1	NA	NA	CASSLEALGAGIIENTEAFF	TGTGCCAGCAGCTTAGAAGCGCTGGGGGCCGGGATTATAGAGAACACTGAAGCTTTCTTT
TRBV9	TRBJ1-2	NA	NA	CASSGSHLNYGYTF	TGTGCCAGCAGCGGATCACACCTTAACTATGGCTACACCTTC
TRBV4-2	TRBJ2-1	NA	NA	CASSQDLRGSYNEQFF	TGTGCCAGCAGCCAAGATCTACGAGGCTCCTACAATGAGCAGTTCTTC
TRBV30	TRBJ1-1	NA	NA	CAWRLTGRDTEAFF	TGTGCCTGGAGGCTTACAGGGAGGGACACTGAAGCTTTCTTT
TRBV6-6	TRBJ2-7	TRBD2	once	CASSYMGGYEQYF	TGTGCCAGCAGTTACATGGGGGGGTACGAGCAGTACTTC
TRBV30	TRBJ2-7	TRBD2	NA	CAWSVGGSMYEQYF	TGTGCCTGGAGTGTAGGCGGGAGCATGTACGAGCAGTACTTC
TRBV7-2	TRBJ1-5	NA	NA	CASSLARGGNQPQHF	TGTGCCAGCAGCTTGGCCCGCGGCGGCAATCAGCCCCAGCATTTT
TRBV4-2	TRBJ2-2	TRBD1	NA	CASSSMMDRLNTGELFF	TGTGCCAGCAGCAGCATGATGGACAGGTTGAACACCGGGGAGCTGTTTTTT
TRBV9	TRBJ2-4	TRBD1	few	CASSVGGGRNIQYF	TGTGCCAGCAGCGTAGGAGGGGGCAGAAACATTCAGTACTTC
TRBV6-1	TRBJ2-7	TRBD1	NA	CASTETGAWEQYF	TGTGCCAGCACGGAAACAGGGGCATGGGAGCAGTACTTC
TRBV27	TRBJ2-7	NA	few	CASSSGTYEQYF	TGTGCCAGCAGTTCCGGGACCTACGAGCAGTACTTC
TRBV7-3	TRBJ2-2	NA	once	CASSPGAFGGELFF	TGTGCCAGCAGCCCAGGGGCGTTTGGCGGGGAGCTGTTTTTT
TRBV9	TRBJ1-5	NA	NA	CASSPGSRGHQPQHF	TGTGCCAGCAGCCCGGGGAGCAGGGGCCATCAGCCCCAGCATTTT
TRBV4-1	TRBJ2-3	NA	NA	CASSQDLVVRIFSDLGDTQYF	TGCGCCAGCAGCCAAGATCTCGTGGTGAGGATTTTTAGCGACCTTGGGGATACGCAGTATTTT
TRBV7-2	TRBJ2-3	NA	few	CASSYPLASTDTQYF	TGTGCCAGCAGCTACCCCCTAGCAAGCACAGATACGCAGTATTTT
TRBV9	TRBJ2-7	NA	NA	CASSVVGSAGDEQYF	TGTGCCAGCAGCGTAGTAGGGAGCGCTGGCGACGAGCAGTACTTC